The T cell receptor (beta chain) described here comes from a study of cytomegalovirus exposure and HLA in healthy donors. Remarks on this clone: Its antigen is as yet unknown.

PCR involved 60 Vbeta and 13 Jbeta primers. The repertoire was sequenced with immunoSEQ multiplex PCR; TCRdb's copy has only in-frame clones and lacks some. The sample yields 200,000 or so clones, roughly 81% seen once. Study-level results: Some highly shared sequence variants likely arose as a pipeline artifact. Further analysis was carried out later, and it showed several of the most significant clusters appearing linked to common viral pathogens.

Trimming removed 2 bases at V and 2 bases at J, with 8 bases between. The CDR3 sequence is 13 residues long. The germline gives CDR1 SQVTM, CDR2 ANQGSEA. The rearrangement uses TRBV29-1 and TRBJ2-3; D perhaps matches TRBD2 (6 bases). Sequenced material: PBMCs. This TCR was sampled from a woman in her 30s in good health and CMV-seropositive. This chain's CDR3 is CSVETSHTDTQYF. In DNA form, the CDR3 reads TGCAGCGTTGAAACTAGCCACACAGATACGCAGTATTTT.